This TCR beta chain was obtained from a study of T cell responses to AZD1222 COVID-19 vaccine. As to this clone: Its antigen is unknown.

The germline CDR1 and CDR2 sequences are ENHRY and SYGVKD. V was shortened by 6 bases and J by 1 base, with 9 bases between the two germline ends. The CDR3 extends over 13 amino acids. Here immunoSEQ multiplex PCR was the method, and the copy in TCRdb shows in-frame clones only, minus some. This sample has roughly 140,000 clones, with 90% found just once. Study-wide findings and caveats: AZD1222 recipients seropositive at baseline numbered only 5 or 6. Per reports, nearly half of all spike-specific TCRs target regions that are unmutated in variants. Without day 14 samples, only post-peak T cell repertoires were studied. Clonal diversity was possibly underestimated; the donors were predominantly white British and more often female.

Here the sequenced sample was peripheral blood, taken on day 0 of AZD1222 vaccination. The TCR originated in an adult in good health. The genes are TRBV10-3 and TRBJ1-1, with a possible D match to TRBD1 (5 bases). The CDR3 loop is CAIRDTANTEAFF. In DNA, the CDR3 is TGTGCCATCAGGGACACAGCGAACACTGAAGCTTTCTTT.